This T cell receptor (beta chain) was sequenced in a study of beta chain features in type 1 diabetes. Study background: Taken together, all samples contributed around 100,000,000 examined sorted cells. General observations from the study: Sequencing used cDNA, and cells with high TCR expression could therefore be over-represented. Shorter TCRB CDR3s, moderately but significantly so, were found in Type 1 diabetes patients in all four CD4+ subsets.

All of the isolated RNA was reverse transcribed, so expressed TCRB transcripts were sequenced. Measured with immunoSEQ multiplex PCR; TCRdb has only the in-frame clones, and not every one. The data show around 70,000 clones, 49% seen once. Remarks on this clone: The antigen is undetermined.

One heparinised blood draw, averaging approximately 0.11 L, came from each donor. Sorting that relied on CD45RO/CCR7/CD25/CD127/CD95/CD27 yielded CD4+ naive, central memory, regulatory and stem cell-like memory cells. CDR3 length: 15 residues. Germline V gives CDR1 SGHDT, CDR2 YYEEEE. Trimming removed 2 bases from V and 2 bases from J; junction bases left unmatched: 1. This receptor was taken from a man younger than 45 with type 1 diabetes. Input material: central memory CD4+ T cells from blood. This rearrangement joins TRBV5-6 to TRBJ2-6, with 7 bases that match TRBD1. The CDR3 DNA is TGTGCCAGCAGCTTAGGGGGCGCTGGGGCCAACGTCCTGACTTTC. Translated, it gives CASSLGGAGANVLTF.